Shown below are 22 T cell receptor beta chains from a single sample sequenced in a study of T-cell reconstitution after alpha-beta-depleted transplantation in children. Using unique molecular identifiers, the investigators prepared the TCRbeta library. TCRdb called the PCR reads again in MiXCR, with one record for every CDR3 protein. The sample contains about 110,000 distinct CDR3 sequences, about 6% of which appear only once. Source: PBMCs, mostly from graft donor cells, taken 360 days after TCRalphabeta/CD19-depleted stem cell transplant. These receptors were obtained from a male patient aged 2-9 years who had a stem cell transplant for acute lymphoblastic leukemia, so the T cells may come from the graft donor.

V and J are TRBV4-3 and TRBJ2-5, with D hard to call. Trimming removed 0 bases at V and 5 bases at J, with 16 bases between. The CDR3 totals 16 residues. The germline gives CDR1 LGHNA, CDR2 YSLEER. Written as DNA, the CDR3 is TGCGCCAGCAGCCAAGAGGGCAGAGCTTATGGGGAGACCCAGTACTTC. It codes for CASSQEGRAYGETQYF.

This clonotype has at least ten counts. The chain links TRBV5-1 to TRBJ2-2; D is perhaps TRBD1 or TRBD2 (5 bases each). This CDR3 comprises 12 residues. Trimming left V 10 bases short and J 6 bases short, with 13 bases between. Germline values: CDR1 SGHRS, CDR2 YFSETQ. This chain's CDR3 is CASEGTPGELFF. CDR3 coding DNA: TGCGCCTCCGAGGGGACGCCCGGGGAGCTGTTTTTT.

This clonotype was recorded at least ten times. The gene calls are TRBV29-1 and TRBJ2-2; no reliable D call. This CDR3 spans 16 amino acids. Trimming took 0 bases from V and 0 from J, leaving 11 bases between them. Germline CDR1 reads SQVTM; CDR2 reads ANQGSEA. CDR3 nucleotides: TGCAGCGTTGAAGACAGGACCGGTCCGAACACCGGGGAGCTGTTTTTT. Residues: CSVEDRTGPNTGELFF.

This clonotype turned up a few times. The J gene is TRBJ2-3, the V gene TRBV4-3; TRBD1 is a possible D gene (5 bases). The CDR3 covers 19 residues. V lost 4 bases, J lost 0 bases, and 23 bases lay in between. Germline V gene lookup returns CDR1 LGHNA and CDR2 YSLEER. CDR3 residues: CASSLGPARKGLSTDTQYF. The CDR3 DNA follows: TGCGCCAGCAGCCTGGGTCCGGCTAGAAAGGGGCTAAGCACAGATACGCAGTATTTT.

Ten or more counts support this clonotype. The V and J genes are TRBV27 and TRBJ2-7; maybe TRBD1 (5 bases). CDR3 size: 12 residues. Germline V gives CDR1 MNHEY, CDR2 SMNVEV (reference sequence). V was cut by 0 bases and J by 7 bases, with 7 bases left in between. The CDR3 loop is CASSLSGREQYF. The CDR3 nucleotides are TGTGCCAGCAGTTTATCGGGGCGTGAGCAGTACTTC.

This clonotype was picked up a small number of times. CDR3 sequence reads: CASSLRGLVSGANVLTF. The DNA of the CDR3 is TGTGCCAGCAGTCTGCGAGGACTAGTCTCTGGGGCCAACGTCCTGACTTTC. The chain employs TRBV27 and TRBJ2-6; TRBD2 aligns across 7 bases. The CDR3 covers 17 residues. V lost 5 bases, J lost 0 bases, and 7 bases stayed unmatched. From germline, CDR1 is MNHEY and CDR2 SMNVEV (reference sequence).

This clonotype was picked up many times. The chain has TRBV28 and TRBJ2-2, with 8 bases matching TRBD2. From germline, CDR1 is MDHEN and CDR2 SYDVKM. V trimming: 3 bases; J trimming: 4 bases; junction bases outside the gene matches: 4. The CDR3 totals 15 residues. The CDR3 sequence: CASSFELAATGELFF. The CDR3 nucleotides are TGTGCCAGCAGTTTTGAACTAGCGGCCACCGGGGAGCTGTTTTTT.

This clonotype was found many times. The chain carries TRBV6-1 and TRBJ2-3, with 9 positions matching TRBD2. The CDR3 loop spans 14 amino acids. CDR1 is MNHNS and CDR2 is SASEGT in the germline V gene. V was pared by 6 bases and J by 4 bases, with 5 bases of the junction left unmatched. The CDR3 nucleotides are TGTGCCAGCAGGGATAGCGGGAGCCCAGATACGCAGTATTTT. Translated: CASRDSGSPDTQYF.

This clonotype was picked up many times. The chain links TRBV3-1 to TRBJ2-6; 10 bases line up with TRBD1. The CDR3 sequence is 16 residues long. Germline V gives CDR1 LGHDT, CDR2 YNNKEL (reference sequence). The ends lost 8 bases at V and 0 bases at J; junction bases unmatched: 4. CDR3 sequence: CASGTGVFSGANVLTF. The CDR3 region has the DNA TGTGCCAGCGGGACAGGGGTTTTCTCTGGGGCCAACGTCCTGACTTTC.

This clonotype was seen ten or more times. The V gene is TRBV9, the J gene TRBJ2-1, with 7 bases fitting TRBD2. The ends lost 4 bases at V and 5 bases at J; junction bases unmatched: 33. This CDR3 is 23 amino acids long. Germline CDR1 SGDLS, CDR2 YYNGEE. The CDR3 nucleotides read TGTGCCAGCAGCCGTAGAATGGAGGGGCCTCAGGGCGGGAGTATCCCCTCGCACAATGAGCAGTTCTTC. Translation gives CASSRRMEGPQGGSIPSHNEQFF.

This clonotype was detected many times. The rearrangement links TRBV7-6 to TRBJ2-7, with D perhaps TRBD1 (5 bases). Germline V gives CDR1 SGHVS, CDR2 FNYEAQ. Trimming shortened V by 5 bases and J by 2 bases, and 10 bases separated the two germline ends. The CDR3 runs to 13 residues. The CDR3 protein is CASSMTEAYEQYF. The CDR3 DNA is TGTGCCAGCAGCATGACAGAGGCCTACGAGCAGTACTTC.

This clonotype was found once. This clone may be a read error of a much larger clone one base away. CDR3 in DNA: TGCAGCGTTGAAGATCAAGGGTATAGCTACACCTTC. Amino acids: CSVEDQGYSYTF. J is TRBJ1-2 and V is TRBV29-1; no definite D call. The CDR3 is made up of 12 amino acids. Trimming shortened V by 0 bases and J by 9 bases, and 11 bases separated the two germline ends. Germline V gene data show CDR1 as SQVTM and CDR2 as ANQGSEA.

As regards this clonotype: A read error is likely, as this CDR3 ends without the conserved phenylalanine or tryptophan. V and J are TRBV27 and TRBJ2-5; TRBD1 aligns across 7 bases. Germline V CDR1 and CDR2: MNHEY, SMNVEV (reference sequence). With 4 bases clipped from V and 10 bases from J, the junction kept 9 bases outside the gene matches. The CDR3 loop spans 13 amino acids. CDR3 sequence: CASSWDSDGDQYL. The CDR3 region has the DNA TGTGCCAGCAGTTGGGACAGTGATGGTGACCAGTACCTC.

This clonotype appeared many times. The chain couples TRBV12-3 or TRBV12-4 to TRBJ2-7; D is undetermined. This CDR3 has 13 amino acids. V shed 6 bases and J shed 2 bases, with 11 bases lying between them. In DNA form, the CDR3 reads TGTGCCAGCAGCCCGGGCCGAACCTACGAGCAGTACTTC. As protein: CASSPGRTYEQYF.

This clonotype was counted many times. The CDR3 nucleotides are TGTGCCAGCAGCCAAGATCTCCGACAGGTGCCGTATGGCTACACCTTC. Translated: CASSQDLRQVPYGYTF. The chain links TRBV14 to TRBJ1-2, with D maybe TRBD1 (6 bases). The CDR3 totals 16 residues. V was cut by 0 bases and J by 5 bases, with 16 bases left in between. The germline V gene encodes CDR1 SGHDN and CDR2 FVKESK.

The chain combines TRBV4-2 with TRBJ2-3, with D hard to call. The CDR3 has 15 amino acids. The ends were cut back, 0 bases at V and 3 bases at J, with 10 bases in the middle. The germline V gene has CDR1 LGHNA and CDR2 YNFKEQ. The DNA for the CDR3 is TGTGCCAGCAGCCAAGATTTTCGGCCGACAGATACGCAGTATTTT. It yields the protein CASSQDFRPTDTQYF.

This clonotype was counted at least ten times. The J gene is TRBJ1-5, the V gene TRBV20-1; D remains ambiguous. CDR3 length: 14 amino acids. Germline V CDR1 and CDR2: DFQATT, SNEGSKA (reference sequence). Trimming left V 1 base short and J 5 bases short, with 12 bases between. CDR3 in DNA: TGCAGTGCTAGAGGGGTCACGTCGGATCAGCCCCAGCATTTT. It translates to CSARGVTSDQPQHF.

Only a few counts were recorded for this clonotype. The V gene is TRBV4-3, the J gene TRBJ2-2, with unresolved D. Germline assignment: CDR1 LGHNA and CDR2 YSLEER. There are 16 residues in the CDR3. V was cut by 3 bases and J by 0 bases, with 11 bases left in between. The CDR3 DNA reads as TGCGCCAGCAGCCAGGGCACGGCTACGAACACCGGGGAGCTGTTTTTT. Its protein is CASSQGTATNTGELFF.

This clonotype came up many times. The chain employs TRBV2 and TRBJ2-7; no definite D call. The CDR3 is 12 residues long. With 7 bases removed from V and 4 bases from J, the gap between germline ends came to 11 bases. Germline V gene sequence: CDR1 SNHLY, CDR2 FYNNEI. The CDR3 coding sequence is TGTGCCAGCAAGGCAGTGATGTACGAGCAGTACTTC. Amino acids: CASKAVMYEQYF.

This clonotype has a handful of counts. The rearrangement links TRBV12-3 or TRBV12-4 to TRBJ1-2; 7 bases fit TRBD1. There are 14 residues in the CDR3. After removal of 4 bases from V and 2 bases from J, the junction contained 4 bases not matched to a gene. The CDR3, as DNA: TGTGCCAGCAGTTGGACAGGCTCGAACTATGGCTACACCTTC. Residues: CASSWTGSNYGYTF.

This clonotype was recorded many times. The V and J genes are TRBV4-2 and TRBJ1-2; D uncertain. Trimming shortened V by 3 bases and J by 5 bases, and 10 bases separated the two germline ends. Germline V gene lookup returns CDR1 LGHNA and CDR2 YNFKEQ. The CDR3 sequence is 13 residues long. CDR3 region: CASSQTGEYGYTF. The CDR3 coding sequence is TGTGCCAGCAGCCAGACCGGGGAGTATGGCTACACCTTC.

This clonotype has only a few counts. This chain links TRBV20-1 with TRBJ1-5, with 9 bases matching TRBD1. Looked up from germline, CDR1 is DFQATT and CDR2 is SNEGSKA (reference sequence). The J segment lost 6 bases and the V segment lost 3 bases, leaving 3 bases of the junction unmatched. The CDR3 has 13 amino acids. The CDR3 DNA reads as TGCAGTGCTAGGGACAGGGGAATTCAGCCCCAGCATTTT. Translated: CSARDRGIQPQHF.